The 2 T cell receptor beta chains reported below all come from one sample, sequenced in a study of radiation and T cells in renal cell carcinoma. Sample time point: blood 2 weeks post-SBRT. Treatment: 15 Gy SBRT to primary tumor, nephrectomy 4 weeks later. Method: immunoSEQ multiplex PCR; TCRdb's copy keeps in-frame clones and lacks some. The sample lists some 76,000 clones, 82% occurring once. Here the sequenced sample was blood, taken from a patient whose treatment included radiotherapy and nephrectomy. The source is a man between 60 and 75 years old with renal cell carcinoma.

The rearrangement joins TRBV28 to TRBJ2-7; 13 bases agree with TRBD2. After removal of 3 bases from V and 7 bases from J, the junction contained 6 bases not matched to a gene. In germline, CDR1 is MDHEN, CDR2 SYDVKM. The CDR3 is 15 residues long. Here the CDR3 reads CASSFPTSGRGEQYF. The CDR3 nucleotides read TGTGCCAGCAGTTTCCCTACTAGCGGGAGGGGGGAGCAGTACTTC.

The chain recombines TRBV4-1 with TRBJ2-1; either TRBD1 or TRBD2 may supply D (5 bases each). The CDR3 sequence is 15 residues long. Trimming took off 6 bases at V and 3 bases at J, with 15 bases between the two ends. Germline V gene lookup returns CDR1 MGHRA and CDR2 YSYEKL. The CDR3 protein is CASRSTGTVYNEQFF. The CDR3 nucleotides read TGCGCCAGCAGGTCGACCGGGACGGTCTACAATGAGCAGTTCTTC.